This TCR beta chain appears in the sequencing data of a study of shared clonotypes between healthy human individuals. Study-level information: Three plates were used per donor for CD4 naive, three for CD4 memory, two for CD8 naive and one for CD8 memory. Study-wide findings and caveats: Clonotypes shared by all four donors outscored non-shared clonotypes in generation probability. Compared with memory subsets, naive subsets generally had larger estimated richness.

CD45RO-negative, CCR7-positively selected cells formed the naive CD8 fraction, excluding terminally differentiated effector memory CD45RA+ cells. The data were produced by immunoSEQ multiplex PCR, yet TCRdb's version contains in-frame clones alone and is incomplete. The data show about 2.1 million clones, with 90% to 95% seen just once and around 1.8% held by the top ten. This CDR3 is 16 amino acids long. Germline V gene sequence: CDR1 SGDLS, CDR2 YYNGEE. V dropped 0 bases and J dropped 2 bases, with 13 bases sitting between them. To note about this clone: Its antigen is unidentified.

V and J are TRBV9 and TRBJ2-3; tentative D call: TRBD2 (6 bases). The sequenced sample consisted of naive CD8+ T cells from PBMCs. The source is a man younger than 35 in good health. Some clones in this sample may be carry-over from other donors' samples. The CDR3 sequence: CASSVVGGGDTDTQYF. In DNA form, the CDR3 reads TGTGCCAGCAGCGTAGTCGGGGGAGGTGACACAGATACGCAGTATTTT.